Below, 6 T cell receptor beta chains from the same sample are listed, as sequenced in a study of CD8+ T cells in alopecia areata. Reverse transcribed after extraction, RNA yielded cDNA as the sequencing template. Sequencing was performed with immunoSEQ multiplex PCR; in TCRdb, only in-frame clones are kept and a portion is missing. The sample contains fewer than 40,000 clones, about two thirds of which appear only once. The sample consisted of NKG2D-high CD8+ T cells sorted from blood. The receptor set was obtained from a human donor with alopecia areata.

The chain is built from TRBV27 and TRBJ2-3, with D possibly TRBD1 on 6 matching bases. The germline V gene has CDR1 MNHEY and CDR2 SMNVEV (reference sequence). CDR3 length: 16 residues. Trimming took off 1 base at V and 3 bases at J, with 14 bases between the two ends. The CDR3 nucleotides read TGTGCCAGCAGTTTATTCTACAGGGATCCGACAGATACGCAGTATTTT. The encoded protein is CASSLFYRDPTDTQYF.

This clone has only a few counts. The V gene is TRBV5-1, the J gene TRBJ2-5, with 8 bases matching TRBD1. The CDR3 contains 15 residues. The trim removed 0 bases at V and 3 bases at J, leaving 4 bases unmatched. CDR1 SGHRS and CDR2 YFSETQ come from the germline V gene. In DNA, the CDR3 is TGCGCCAGCAGCTTGGCCCCAGGGGGCGAAGAGACCCAGTACTTC. Its protein is CASSLAPGGEETQYF.

The V call is TRBV27, the J call TRBJ2-1; a possible D gene is TRBD2 (6 bases). Germline V gene sequence: CDR1 MNHEY, CDR2 SMNVEV (reference sequence). The CDR3 totals 14 residues. Trimming stripped 7 bases from V and 4 bases from J, with 14 bases between. The CDR3, as DNA: TGTGCCAGCAATCTGGCGGGATCTTACAATGAGCAGTTCTTC. This codes for CASNLAGSYNEQFF.

The chain employs TRBV5-6 and TRBJ2-5, with D unresolved. The V and J ends lost 2 bases and 1 base respectively, with 9 bases between them. Germline CDR1 is SGHDT and CDR2 is YYEEEE. The CDR3 is 14 amino acids. The chain's CDR3 is CASSFIAVQETQYF. The CDR3 nucleotides are TGTGCCAGCAGCTTTATTGCGGTCCAAGAGACCCAGTACTTC.

This clone was found a few times. The rearrangement joins TRBV28 to TRBJ1-2; unclear D gene. Germline V lookup: CDR1 MDHEN, CDR2 SYDVKM. CDR3 length: 12 residues. V dropped 7 bases and J dropped 8 bases, with 14 bases sitting between them. This CDR3 is CASMVSGEGYTF. In nucleotides, the CDR3 is TGTGCCAGCATGGTGTCTGGGGAGGGCTACACCTTC.

V gene TRBV2 combines with J gene TRBJ2-1; TRBD2 matches at 9 bases. J lost 10 bases, V lost 11 bases, and 9 bases had no gene match. CDR3 length: 12 residues. Per germline, CDR1 SNHLY and CDR2 FYNNEI. CDR3 nucleotides: TGTGCCGGAGGCGGGGGGGCAGGAGAGCAGTTCTTC. The encoded protein is CAGGGGAGEQFF.